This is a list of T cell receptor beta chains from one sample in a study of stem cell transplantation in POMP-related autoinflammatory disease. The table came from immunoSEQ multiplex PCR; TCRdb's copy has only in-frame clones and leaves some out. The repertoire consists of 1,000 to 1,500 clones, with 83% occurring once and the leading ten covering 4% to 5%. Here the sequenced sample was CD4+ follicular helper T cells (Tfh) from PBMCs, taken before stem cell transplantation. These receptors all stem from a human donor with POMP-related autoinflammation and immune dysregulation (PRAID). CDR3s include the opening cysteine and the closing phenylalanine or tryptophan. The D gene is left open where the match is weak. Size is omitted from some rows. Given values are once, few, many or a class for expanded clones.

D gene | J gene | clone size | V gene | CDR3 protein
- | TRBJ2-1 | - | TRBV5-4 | CASSWDPAPYEEQFF
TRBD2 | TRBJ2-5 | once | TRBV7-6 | CASSVGPRRETSAETQYF
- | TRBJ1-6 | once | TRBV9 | CASSGQPLSSYNSPLHF
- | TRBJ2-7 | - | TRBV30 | CAWSAQYEQYF
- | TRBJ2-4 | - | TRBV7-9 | CASSLRGTGNIQYF
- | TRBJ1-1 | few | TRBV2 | CASGTTANTEAFF
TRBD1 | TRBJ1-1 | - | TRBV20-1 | CRTGRGTEAFF
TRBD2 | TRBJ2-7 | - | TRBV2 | CASGYGTRRMYGEQYF
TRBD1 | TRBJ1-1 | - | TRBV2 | CASTGQGVTEAFF
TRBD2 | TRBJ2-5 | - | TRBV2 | CAAASGGVETQYF
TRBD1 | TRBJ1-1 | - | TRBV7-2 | CASSSWTGTEAFF
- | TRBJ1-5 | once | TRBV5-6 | CASSLASVQTPQHF
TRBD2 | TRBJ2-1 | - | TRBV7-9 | CASSPGLAGDLPGEQFF
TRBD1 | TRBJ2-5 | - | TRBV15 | CATSRRSQQGAPETQYF
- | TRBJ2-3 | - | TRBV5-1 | CASSLVVAYITDTQYF
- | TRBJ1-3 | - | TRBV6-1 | CASSEGNTIYF
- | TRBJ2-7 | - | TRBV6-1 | CASSEARAYEQYF
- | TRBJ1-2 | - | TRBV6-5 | CASNDYYGYTF
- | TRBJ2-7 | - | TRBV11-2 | CASSSGFPEQYF
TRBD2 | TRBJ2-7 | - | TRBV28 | CASSPGVSGRRGRFYEQYF
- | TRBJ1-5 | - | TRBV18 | CASSENRVSNQPQHF
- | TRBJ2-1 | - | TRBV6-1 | CASSLESSYNEQFF
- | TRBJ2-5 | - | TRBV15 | CATSRVGSALGRGGFQETQYF
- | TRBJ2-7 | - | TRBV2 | CASRKWVAVGSYEQYF
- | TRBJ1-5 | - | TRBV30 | CARSVMGSNQPQHF
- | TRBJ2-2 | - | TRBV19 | CASSIPTGSTGELFF
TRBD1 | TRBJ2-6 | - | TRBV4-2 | CASSLGQGGSSGANVLTF
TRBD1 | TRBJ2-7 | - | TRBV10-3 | CAISVRDRGHEQYF
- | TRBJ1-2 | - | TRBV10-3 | CAISESTFYGYTF
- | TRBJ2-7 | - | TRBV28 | CASSSGQSSYEQYF
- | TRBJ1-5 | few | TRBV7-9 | CASSSQGAGDQPQHF
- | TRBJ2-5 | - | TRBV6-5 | CASRRTVQETQYF
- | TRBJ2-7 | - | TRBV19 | CASSIEHQSYEQYF
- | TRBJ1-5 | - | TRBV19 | CASSSQFGGNQPQHF
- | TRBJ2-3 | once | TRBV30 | CAWSTRGTDTQYF
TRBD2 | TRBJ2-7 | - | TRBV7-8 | CASSLDAGGAGSYEQYF
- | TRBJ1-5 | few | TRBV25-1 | CASSETAGNQPQHF
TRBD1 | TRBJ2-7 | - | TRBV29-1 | CSVGQGILYEQYF
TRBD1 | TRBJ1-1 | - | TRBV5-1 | CASSTDRDTEAFF
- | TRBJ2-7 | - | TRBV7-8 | CASSLAGGRAYEQYF
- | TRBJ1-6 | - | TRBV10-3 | CAIRGDLTNSPLHF